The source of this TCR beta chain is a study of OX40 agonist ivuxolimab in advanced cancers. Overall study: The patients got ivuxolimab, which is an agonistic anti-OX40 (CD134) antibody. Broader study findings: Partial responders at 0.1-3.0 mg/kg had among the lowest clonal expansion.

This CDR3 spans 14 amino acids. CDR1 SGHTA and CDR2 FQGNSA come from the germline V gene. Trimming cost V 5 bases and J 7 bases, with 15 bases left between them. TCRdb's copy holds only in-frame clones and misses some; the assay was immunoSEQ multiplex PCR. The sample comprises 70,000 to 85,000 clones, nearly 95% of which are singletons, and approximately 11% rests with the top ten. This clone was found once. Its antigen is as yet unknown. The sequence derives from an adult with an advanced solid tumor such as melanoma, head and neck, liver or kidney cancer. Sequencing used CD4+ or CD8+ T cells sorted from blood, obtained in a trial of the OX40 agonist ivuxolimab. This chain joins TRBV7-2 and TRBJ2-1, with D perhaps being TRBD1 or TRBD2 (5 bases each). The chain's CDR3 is CASSPQWDGNEQFF. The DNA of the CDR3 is TGTGCCAGCAGCCCGCAGTGGGACGGGAATGAGCAGTTCTTC.